This T cell receptor (beta chain) was sequenced during a study of response to subunit inactivated influenza vaccine. Via MiXCR, TCRdb re-called the RT-PCR reads, giving one row per CDR3 protein. The sample lists about 500,000 distinct CDR3 sequences, around 7.7% occurring once. The germline V and J ends were trimmed by 8 bases and 5 bases, with 18 bases remaining between them. The CDR3 is 15 residues long. Germline values: CDR1 MNHEY, CDR2 SMNVEV (reference sequence). This clonotype was seen only a few times. What it binds is not known. General observations from the study: Authors proposed each seasonal influenza vaccination draws in few new T cells.

The material sequenced was PBMCs from blood, taken around 25 months after vaccination. This receptor was identified in a man between 45 and 75 years old who received an inactivated influenza vaccine. This chain uses TRBV27 with TRBJ1-4, with D perhaps TRBD1 (6 bases). CDR3 nucleotide sequence: TGTGCCAGCCGGGACAACACGTTCCGGAATGAAAAACTGTTTTTT. Translated, it gives CASRDNTFRNEKLFF. Supplemented by reference TRBV27 and TRBJ1-4, the full variable domain reads EAQVTQNPRYLITVTGKKLTVTCSQNMNHEYMSWYRQDPGLGLRQIYYSMNVEVTDKGDVPEGYKVSRKEKRNFPLILESPSPNQTSLYFCASRDNTFRNEKLFFGSGTQLSVL.